The rows below give T cell receptor beta chains drawn from one sample of a study of blood T cell repertoires in COVID-19. Here immunoSEQ multiplex PCR was the method, and the copy in TCRdb shows in-frame clones only, minus some. The sample has tens of thousands of clones; 88% are singletons. Input material: peripheral blood. These receptors all come from an elderly man with acute or convalescent COVID-19. Each CDR3 is given with its conserved first and last residue.

TRBV5-1,CASSLRQGPYEQYF
TRBV28,CASSDSLNMVQEKLFF
TRBV3-1/TRBV3-2,CASSQERERGWFF
TRBV28,CAEGTGALSGANVLTF
TRBV5-1,CASSVEVSYEQYF
TRBV9,CASSVGTGSSYEQYF
TRBV27,CASSSGRNYGYTF
TRBV10-3,CAISWGPGSETQYF
TRBV30,CAWTRREEQFF
TRBV5-1,CASSWGTSGTSYQETQYF
TRBV7-8,CASSFTGSATNEKLFF
TRBV5-1,CASSLALQTSTDTQYF
TRBV28,CASSRRTGGQNQPQHF
TRBV29-1,CSVDPGNTGELFF
TRBV6-1,CASSEAGQGSNQPQHF
TRBV3-1/TRBV3-2,CASSPGTGVNTDTQYF
TRBV7-9,CALRSLAGNTGELFF
TRBV5-8,CASSYRLAGGNEQFF
TRBV24-1,CATSDSFNSPLHF
TRBV5-1,CASSFLGQGAGETQYF
TRBV9,CASSVESSMNTEAFF
TRBV12-3/TRBV12-4,CASSPTGAYGYTF
TRBV27,CASSANREIYEQYF
TRBV7-3,CASSQSGGVYGYTF
TRBV29-1,CSVRGQGDAGYTF
TRBV11-3,CASSLQGAYNEQFF
TRBV19,CASTDRAGANVLTF